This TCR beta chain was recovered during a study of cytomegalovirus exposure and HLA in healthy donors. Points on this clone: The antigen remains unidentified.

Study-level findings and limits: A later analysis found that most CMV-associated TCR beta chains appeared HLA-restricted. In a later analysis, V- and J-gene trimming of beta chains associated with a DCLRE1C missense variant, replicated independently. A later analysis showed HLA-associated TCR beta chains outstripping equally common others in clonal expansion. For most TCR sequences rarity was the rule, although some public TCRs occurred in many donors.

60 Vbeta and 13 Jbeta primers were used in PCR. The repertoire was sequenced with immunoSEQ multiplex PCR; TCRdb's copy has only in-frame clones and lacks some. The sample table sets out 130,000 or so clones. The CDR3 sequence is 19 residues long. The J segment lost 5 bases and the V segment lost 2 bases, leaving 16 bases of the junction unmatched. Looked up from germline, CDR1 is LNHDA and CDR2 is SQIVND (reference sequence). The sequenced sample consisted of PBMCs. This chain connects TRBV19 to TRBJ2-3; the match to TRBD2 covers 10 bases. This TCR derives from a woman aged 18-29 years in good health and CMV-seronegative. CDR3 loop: CASSIRKASGRFVRDTQYF. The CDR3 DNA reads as TGTGCCAGTAGTATAAGAAAGGCTAGCGGGAGATTTGTTCGAGATACGCAGTATTTT. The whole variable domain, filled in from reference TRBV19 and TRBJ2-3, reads DGGITQSPKYLFRKEGQNVTLSCEQNLNHDAMYWYRQDPGQGLRLIYYSQIVNDFQKGDIAEGYSVSREKKESFPLTVTSAQKNPTAFYLCASSIRKASGRFVRDTQYFGPGTRLTVL.